A selection of T cell receptor beta chains follows, all from one sample in a study of T cell responses to AZD1222 COVID-19 vaccine. The table came from immunoSEQ multiplex PCR; TCRdb's copy has only in-frame clones and leaves some out. The profile shows roughly 120,000 clones, roughly 89% of them singletons. The sample in question was peripheral blood, obtained on day 0 of AZD1222 vaccination. These TCRs come from an adult in good health. The CDR3 runs from the conserved cysteine through the conserved F or W. The order of the fields is D gene, V gene, clone size, J gene, CDR3 DNA, CDR3 protein. The D gene is left open where the match is weak. Clone size is shown for a subset of rows, as once, few, many or a class of expanded clone.

NA	TRBV27	NA	TRBJ1-3	TGTGCCAGCACCCTGGAGGGCTCTGGAAACACCATATATTTT	CASTLEGSGNTIYF
NA	TRBV6-5	NA	TRBJ1-5	TGTGCCAGCAGACGGGCAGACGATCAGCCCCAGCATTTT	CASRRADDQPQHF
NA	TRBV27	NA	TRBJ2-7	TGTGCCAGCAGTTTAGAGGGAAGCTCCTACGAGCAGTACTTC	CASSLEGSSYEQYF
NA	TRBV6-5	NA	TRBJ2-3	TGTGCCAGCAGTTACTCCTTGCGGGGGCAGGATACGCAGTATTTT	CASSYSLRGQDTQYF
NA	TRBV18	NA	TRBJ1-1	TGTGCCAGCTCCCCTGGGCTTGGACGAGGTGAAGCTTTCTTT	CASSPGLGRGEAFF
NA	TRBV6-5	NA	TRBJ1-1	TGTGCCAGCAGATATACAGGGTACACTGAAGCTTTCTTT	CASRYTGYTEAFF
NA	TRBV10-3	NA	TRBJ1-5	TGTGCCATCAGTGAGTCTCAGGGGAGGGGTAATCAGCCCCAGCATTTT	CAISESQGRGNQPQHF
NA	TRBV2	once	TRBJ2-3	TGTGCCAGCAGGTCCGGGACAAGTACAGATACGCAGTATTTT	CASRSGTSTDTQYF
NA	TRBV28	NA	TRBJ2-1	TGTGCCAGCAGTTTATCCCGACAGAGCCATTTACCCAATGAGCAGTTCTTC	CASSLSRQSHLPNEQFF
TRBD2	TRBV19	NA	TRBJ2-1	TGTGCCAGCCTAGCGGGCCACTACAATGAGCAGTTCTTC	CASLAGHYNEQFF